This passage covers 3 T cell receptor beta chains from one sample sequenced in a study of radiotherapy plus CTLA-4 blockade in lung cancer. Data came from immunoSEQ multiplex PCR; TCRdb stores just in-frame clones and leaves some out. The table includes about 94,000 clones, roughly 80% detected once. This material consisted of peripheral blood, taken from a patient treated with radiotherapy plus ipilimumab. The receptors were sampled from a human donor with non-small cell lung cancer that progressed on radiotherapy plus ipilimumab.

CDR3 in amino acids: CSVVGLAPRQETQYF. The CDR3 DNA follows: TGCAGCGTTGTAGGGCTAGCGCCACGTCAAGAGACCCAGTACTTC. The genes are TRBV29-1 and TRBJ2-5; a possible D gene is TRBD2 (6 bases). From germline, CDR1 is SQVTM and CDR2 ANQGSEA. The CDR3 has 15 residues. V was trimmed by 4 bases and J by 2 bases, leaving 17 bases between them.

In this sample, this clone turned up once. The V gene is TRBV19, the J gene TRBJ1-1; TRBD1 is a possible D gene (5 bases). The V end was cut by 5 bases, the J end by 10 bases, with 23 bases between. Germline loops: CDR1 LNHDA, CDR2 SQIVND (reference sequence). CDR3 length: 15 amino acids. The DNA of the CDR3 is TGTGCCAGTAGTCTCCAGGGTGACCAGCTTTGGGGAGCTTTCTTT. Its protein product is CASSLQGDQLWGAFF. The complete variable domain, with remaining parts taken from reference TRBV19 and TRBJ1-1, reads DGGITQSPKYLFRKEGQNVTLSCEQNLNHDAMYWYRQDPGQGLRLIYYSQIVNDFQKGDIAEGYSVSREKKESFPLTVTSAQKNPTAFYLCASSLQGDQLWGAFFGQGTRLTVV.

This clone has just a few counts. The J gene is TRBJ2-5, the V gene TRBV9; 7 positions match TRBD1. The CDR3 has 15 residues. J gave up 3 bases and V 4 bases, and 9 bases lay outside the gene matches. CDR1 is SGDLS and CDR2 is YYNGEE in the germline V gene. CDR3 nucleotide sequence: TGTGCCAGCAGCTTAACCTCAGACAGGGAAGAGACCCAGTACTTC. It is translated as CASSLTSDREETQYF.